This T cell receptor (beta chain) was observed in a study of neoadjuvant anti-PD-1 for oral cavity cancer. Whole-study context: Patients without progression received a fourth nivolumab dose around day 43, then surgical resection on days 50-56.

This sample's time point: after neoadjuvant nivolumab, at surgical resection. TCRdb's table, derived via immunoSEQ multiplex PCR, lists solely in-frame clones and lacks some. The sample records roughly 8,900 clones, around 70% being singletons. Broader study findings: Higher pretreatment Treg/Th17 ratios tracked higher pretreatment blood clonality. After neoadjuvant nivolumab, PBMC T cell clonality was significantly higher in non-responders than responders.

In this sample, this clone turned up a few times. Its antigen remains unknown. The CDR3 has 14 residues. The ends were cut back, 3 bases at V and 3 bases at J, with 9 bases in the middle. The germline V gene has CDR1 MNHEY and CDR2 SMNVEV (reference sequence). V is TRBV27 and J is TRBJ1-5, with D unresolved. This receptor was obtained from a person aged 35-79 years with oral cavity squamous cell carcinoma. The sample in question was PBMCs, obtained after nivolumab (anti-PD-1) treatment. The CDR3 sequence: CASSFRDNNQPQHF. In DNA, the CDR3 is TGTGCCAGCAGTTTTAGGGATAACAATCAGCCCCAGCATTTT.